Below are 30 T cell receptor beta chains sequenced from a single sample in a study of T cell responses to AZD1222 COVID-19 vaccine. The data were produced by immunoSEQ multiplex PCR, yet TCRdb's version contains in-frame clones alone and is incomplete. This table has 110,000 to 150,000 clones, around 90% appearing once. The sequencing used peripheral blood, collected 28 days after the second AZD1222 dose. The receptors come from an adult who received the AZD1222 COVID-19 vaccine.

The J gene is TRBJ2-7, the V gene TRBV29-1; weak D call: TRBD2 (7 bases). Per germline, CDR1 SQVTM and CDR2 ANQGSEA. Trimming shortened V by 6 bases and J by 3 bases, and 18 bases separated the two germline ends. The CDR3 has 14 amino acids. CDR3 DNA sequence: TGCAGCGTCCGGGGGGCAGGGGAGGGCTACGAGCAGTACTTC. This translates into CSVRGAGEGYEQYF.

The rearrangement joins TRBV24-1 to TRBJ2-5; tentative D call: TRBD2 (5 bases). V dropped 4 bases and J dropped 0 bases, with 23 bases sitting between them. The CDR3 sequence is 19 residues long. Germline values: CDR1 KGHDR, CDR2 SFDVKD. CDR3: CATSDRSGYSKIYQETQYF. DNA for the CDR3: TGTGCCACCAGTGACCGGAGCGGATACAGCAAAATTTACCAAGAGACCCAGTACTTC.

This sequence joins TRBV5-5 and TRBJ1-2; 8 bases are shared with TRBD1. Per germline, CDR1 SGHKS and CDR2 YYEKEE (reference sequence). The CDR3 covers 16 residues. With 1 base clipped from V and 4 bases from J, the junction kept 9 bases outside the gene matches. CDR3 loop: CASSLTGQGAGYGYTF. CDR3 nucleotides: TGTGCCAGCAGCTTGACTGGGCAGGGGGCAGGCTATGGCTACACCTTC.

This clone was counted once. V and J are TRBV6-5 and TRBJ2-2; D gene unclear. The length of the CDR3 is 13 residues. Germline assignment: CDR1 MNHEY and CDR2 SVGAGI. Here the CDR3 reads CATRHKGTGELFF. Here the CDR3 DNA reads TGTGCTACCAGGCATAAGGGCACCGGGGAGCTGTTTTTT.

In its sample, this clone was seen once. V usage is TRBV28 and J usage is TRBJ2-1; D perhaps matches TRBD2 (6 bases). There are 15 residues in the CDR3. V lost 7 bases to trimming and J lost 1 base, with 14 bases between them. Germline CDR1 reads MDHEN; CDR2 reads SYDVKM. Written as DNA, the CDR3 is TGTGCCAGCACCTCTCGCGGGACGTCCTACAATGAGCAGTTCTTC. This translates into CASTSRGTSYNEQFF.

The chain uses TRBV5-6 and TRBJ1-4, with D possibly matching TRBD1 (5 bases). This CDR3 region has 16 residues. Looked up from germline, CDR1 is SGHDT and CDR2 is YYEEEE. Trimming shortened V by 4 bases and J by 2 bases, and 15 bases separated the two germline ends. The CDR3 coding sequence is TGTGCCAGCAGCGGGGGACGGGGCCCGACTAATGAAAAACTGTTTTTT. This encodes CASSGGRGPTNEKLFF.

The chain is built from TRBV6-5 and TRBJ2-7; D remains unclear. CDR1 is MNHEY and CDR2 is SVGAGI in the germline V gene. The CDR3 sequence is 11 residues long. Trimming stripped 4 bases from V and 6 bases from J, with 7 bases between. The CDR3 is CASSSTREQYF. The CDR3 region has the DNA TGTGCCAGCAGTTCCACACGCGAGCAGTACTTC.

This clone was seen just once. The chain links TRBV7-6 to TRBJ1-6, with D maybe TRBD1 (6 bases). V was trimmed by 2 bases and J by 9 bases, leaving 17 bases between them. Germline lookup yields CDR1 SGHVS and CDR2 FNYEAQ. The CDR3 has 16 amino acids. The CDR3 loop is CASSLSPLGAGSPLHF. The DNA of the CDR3 is TGTGCCAGCAGCTTATCCCCTTTGGGGGCGGGTTCACCCCTCCACTTT.

This clone has only one observation. The chain has TRBV19 and TRBJ2-2; unclear D gene. Germline CDR1 is LNHDA and CDR2 is SQIVND (reference sequence). This CDR3 has 17 residues. Trimming took off 3 bases at V and 6 bases at J, with 20 bases between the two ends. The CDR3 DNA is TGTGCCAGTAGTATCCGTCAGTCACTCCTAGGTTCCGGGGAGCTGTTTTTT. This encodes CASSIRQSLLGSGELFF.

This rearrangement joins TRBV7-2 to TRBJ1-3, with D perhaps TRBD1 (5 bases). The CDR3 contains 15 residues. Trimming shortened V by 5 bases and J by 2 bases, and 13 bases separated the two germline ends. Per the germline V gene, CDR1 is SGHTA and CDR2 is FQGNSA. The CDR3 sequence: CASSATGITGNTIYF. The CDR3 bases are TGTGCCAGCAGCGCTACAGGAATCACTGGAAACACCATATATTTT.

The chain is built from TRBV7-2 and TRBJ2-1; TRBD2 is a possible D gene (6 bases). Trimming removed 5 bases at V and 5 bases at J, with 16 bases between. Germline loops: CDR1 SGHTA, CDR2 FQGNSA. The CDR3 spans 15 residues. CDR3 in amino acids: CASSHRKTRNNEQFF. The CDR3 DNA reads TGTGCCAGCAGCCACAGAAAGACTAGAAACAATGAGCAGTTCTTC.

The V and J genes are TRBV7-3 and TRBJ1-1, with 8 positions matching TRBD1. Germline-derived CDR1 and CDR2 are SGHTA and FQGTGA. CDR3 length: 15 residues. V trimming: 1 base; J trimming: 1 base; junction bases outside the gene matches: 2. The CDR3 DNA reads as TGTGCCAGCAGCTTAAGACAGGGGAGGAACACTGAAGCTTTCTTT. Protein sequence: CASSLRQGRNTEAFF.

This clone was recorded once. The chain uses TRBV5-4 and TRBJ2-5, with 11 bases identical to TRBD2. J lost 3 bases, V lost 1 base, and 14 bases had no gene match. The germline gives CDR1 SGHNT, CDR2 YYREEE (reference sequence). CDR3 length: 19 amino acids. CDR3 protein: CASSLKRSSSGGTKETQYF. CDR3 in DNA: TGTGCCAGCAGCTTGAAAAGATCCTCTAGCGGGGGGACGAAAGAGACCCAGTACTTC.

The V gene is TRBV19, the J gene TRBJ1-5, with D perhaps TRBD1 (6 bases). Trimming stripped 7 bases from V and 7 bases from J, with 14 bases between. The germline V gene encodes CDR1 LNHDA and CDR2 SQIVND (reference sequence). This CDR3 contains 13 residues. CDR3 coding DNA: TGTGCCAGTACCCCCGGACAGAGACAGCCCCAGCATTTT. Translation: CASTPGQRQPQHF. Looking up the rest from reference TRBV19 and TRBJ1-5 gives the full variable domain: DGGITQSPKYLFRKEGQNVTLSCEQNLNHDAMYWYRQDPGQGLRLIYYSQIVNDFQKGDIAEGYSVSREKKESFPLTVTSAQKNPTAFYLCASTPGQRQPQHFGDGTRLSIL.

The J gene is TRBJ1-2, the V gene TRBV27; TRBD1 matches at 7 bases. With V trimmed by 3 bases and J by 7 bases, 8 bases remained unmatched. CDR1 MNHEY and CDR2 SMNVEV come from the germline V gene (reference sequence). The CDR3 is 14 amino acids. The CDR3 spells CASSFRDSSGGYTF. In nucleotides, the CDR3 is TGTGCCAGCAGTTTTAGGGACAGTAGTGGTGGCTACACCTTC.

The V and J genes are TRBV7-2 and TRBJ2-1; 10 bases fit TRBD2. The V segment lost 3 bases and the J segment 9 bases; nucleotides outside the gene matches: 8. CDR3 length: 15 amino acids. The germline V gene encodes CDR1 SGHTA and CDR2 FQGNSA. CDR3 nucleotides: TGTGCCAGCAGCTTTAGCGGGGGGTATTCCGGTGAGCAGTTCTTC. It translates to CASSFSGGYSGEQFF.

The rearrangement links TRBV29-1 to TRBJ2-1; 7 bases are a match to TRBD2. CDR1 is SQVTM, CDR2 ANQGSEA, per germline. With V trimmed by 8 bases and J by 2 bases, 18 bases remained unmatched. The CDR3 is 17 residues long. In DNA, the CDR3 is TGCAGCTCCCATGAAATAGGCGGGAGCAGCCCCTACAATGAGCAGTTCTTC. Its protein product is CSSHEIGGSSPYNEQFF.

V gene TRBV6-2 or TRBV6-3 combines with J gene TRBJ1-4, with D unresolved. The ends were cut back, 2 bases at V and 7 bases at J, with 23 bases in the middle. Germline V gene sequence: CDR1 MNHEY, CDR2 SVGEGT. The CDR3 is 18 residues long. The CDR3 DNA sequence: TGTGCCAGCAGTTACGAAACATCATTCCGGATTAAGCTTGAAAAACTGTTTTTT. Encoded protein: CASSYETSFRIKLEKLFF.

This chain uses TRBV10-2 with TRBJ2-7; 8 nucleotides match TRBD1. The germline gives CDR1 WSHSY, CDR2 SAAADI. The CDR3 has 14 amino acids. Unmatched junction bases numbered 9, after V lost 7 bases and J lost 4 bases. Here the CDR3 reads CASTIGQGYYEQYF. The CDR3 DNA reads TGCGCCAGCACAATCGGACAGGGCTATTACGAGCAGTACTTC.

V gene TRBV29-1 combines with J gene TRBJ2-1; 13 positions agree with TRBD2. Germline assignment: CDR1 SQVTM and CDR2 ANQGSEA. The J segment lost 1 base and the V segment lost 6 bases, leaving 9 bases of the junction unmatched. The CDR3 sequence is 17 residues long. CDR3 sequence reads: CSVDTTSGGGSYNEQFF. DNA for the CDR3: TGCAGCGTCGATACTACTAGCGGGGGGGGATCCTACAATGAGCAGTTCTTC.

CDR3 loop: CASSEQGHQPQHF. CDR3 nucleotides: TGTGCCAGCAGTGAACAGGGGCATCAGCCCCAGCATTTT. This chain links TRBV6-1 with TRBJ1-5, with a possible D match to TRBD1 (6 bases). From germline, CDR1 is MNHNS and CDR2 SASEGT. Deletions cut 2 bases from V and 5 bases from J, with 7 bases between. The CDR3 totals 13 residues.

The V call is TRBV7-2, the J call TRBJ1-2, with 7 bases fitting TRBD1. From germline, CDR1 is SGHTA and CDR2 FQGNSA. Germline trimming cut 4 bases from V and 7 bases from J; bases unmatched to any gene: 6. This CDR3 contains 13 residues. CDR3 in amino acids: CASSSRQGGGYTF. DNA for the CDR3: TGTGCCAGCAGCTCTCGACAGGGAGGTGGCTACACCTTC.

The rearrangement links TRBV7-3 to TRBJ1-6; perhaps TRBD1 as D (5 bases). This CDR3 comprises 15 residues. V lost 2 bases and J 5 bases, leaving 10 bases between the germline ends. CDR1 and CDR2 (germline): SGHTA, FQGTGA. CDR3 sequence (DNA): TGTGCCAGCAGCTTAGGGGCGGGTAATAATTCACCCCTCCACTTT. Protein: CASSLGAGNNSPLHF.

This sequence joins TRBV7-9 and TRBJ2-3, with D hard to call. V was trimmed by 5 bases and J by 3 bases, leaving 3 bases between them. The CDR3 totals 11 residues. Germline assignment: CDR1 SEHNR and CDR2 FQNEAQ (reference sequence). The CDR3 bases are TGTGCCAGCAGCCGGACAGATACGCAGTATTTT. Protein: CASSRTDTQYF. The full variable domain, its missing parts supplied by reference TRBV7-9 and TRBJ2-3, is DTGVSQNPRHKITKRGQNVTFRCDPISEHNRLYWYRQTLGQGPEFLTYFQNEAQLEKSRLLSDRFSAERPKGSFSTLEIQRTEQGDSAMYLCASSRTDTQYFGPGTRLTVL.

The chain recombines TRBV19 with TRBJ1-2; D remains ambiguous. CDR1 is LNHDA and CDR2 is SQIVND in the germline V gene (reference sequence). There are 13 residues in the CDR3. The ends were cut back, 3 bases at V and 8 bases at J, with 13 bases in the middle. The CDR3 is CASSIIPNGGYTF. CDR3 DNA sequence: TGTGCCAGTAGTATTATACCAAATGGAGGCTACACCTTC.

The rearrangement joins TRBV4-1 to TRBJ1-5; TRBD1 might be the D (5 bases). V was pared by 3 bases and J by 4 bases, with 7 bases between. From germline, CDR1 is MGHRA and CDR2 YSYEKL. The CDR3 length is 13 residues. CDR3 sequence: CASSHSGNQPQHF. In nucleotides, the CDR3 is TGCGCCAGCAGCCATTCAGGGAATCAGCCCCAGCATTTT.

This clone was seen only once. The chain is built from TRBV5-1 and TRBJ2-1, with TRBD2 as a possible D gene (5 bases). CDR1 is SGHRS and CDR2 is YFSETQ in the germline V gene. The V and J ends lost 0 bases and 8 bases respectively, with 18 bases between them. The CDR3 has 16 residues. The DNA of the CDR3 is TGCGCCAGCAGCTTGGGTGCGGGCACCAATCGGGATGAGCAGTTCTTC. Translation: CASSLGAGTNRDEQFF.

This sequence joins TRBV7-8 and TRBJ2-7; 8 positions match TRBD2. The V gene end was trimmed by 5 bases and the J gene end by 4 bases; junction bases not matched to a gene: 7. Germline loops: CDR1 SGHVS, CDR2 FQNEAQ. This CDR3 has 14 residues. In DNA form, the CDR3 reads TGTGCCAGCAGCCCCTCGGGGGGGAGGTACGAGCAGTACTTC. It is translated as CASSPSGGRYEQYF.

This chain uses TRBV4-2 with TRBJ2-7; 7 bases align to TRBD2. V was clipped by 1 base and J by 6 bases; unmatched bases: 12. The germline V gene has CDR1 LGHNA and CDR2 YNFKEQ. The CDR3 sequence is 16 residues long. The DNA for the CDR3 is TGTGCCAGCAGCCAAGGACGACTAGCATCGGTGGTCGAGCAGTACTTC. Residues: CASSQGRLASVVEQYF.

Details on this clone: Additional DNA sequences in this sample encode the identical CDR3. The rearrangement links TRBV10-1 to TRBJ1-5; D uncertain. This CDR3 is built from 12 residues. The V and J ends lost 2 bases and 5 bases respectively, with 4 bases between them. Germline V gene data show CDR1 as WNHNN and CDR2 as SYGVQD (reference sequence). This CDR3 reads CASSEGDQPQHF. CDR3 bases: TGCGCCAGCAGTGAGGGAGATCAGCCCCAGCATTTT.